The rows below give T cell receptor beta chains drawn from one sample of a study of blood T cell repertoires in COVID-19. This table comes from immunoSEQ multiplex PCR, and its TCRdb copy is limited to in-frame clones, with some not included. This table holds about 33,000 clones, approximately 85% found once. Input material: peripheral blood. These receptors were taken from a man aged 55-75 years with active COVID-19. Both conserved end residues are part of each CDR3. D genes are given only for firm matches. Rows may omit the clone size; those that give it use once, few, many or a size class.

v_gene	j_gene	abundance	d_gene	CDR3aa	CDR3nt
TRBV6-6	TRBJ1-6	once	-	CASSFLSGGESSPLHF	TGTGCCAGCAGTTTCCTTAGCGGCGGTGAGAGTTCACCCCTCCACTTT
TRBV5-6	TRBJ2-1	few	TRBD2	CASSFGLAGVRNEQFF	TGTGCCAGCAGTTTTGGACTAGCGGGAGTGAGGAATGAGCAGTTCTTC
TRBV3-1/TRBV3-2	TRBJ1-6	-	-	CASSSLLEGSPLHF	TGTGCCAGCAGCTCACTACTTGAGGGTTCACCCCTCCACTTT
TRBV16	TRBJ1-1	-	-	CASSQPAGGNTEAFF	TGTGCCAGCAGCCAACCCGCGGGGGGCAACACTGAAGCTTTCTTT
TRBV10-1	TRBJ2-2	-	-	CASSDRNTGELFF	TGCGCCAGCAGTGACCGGAACACCGGGGAGCTGTTTTTT
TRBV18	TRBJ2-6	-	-	CASSPPSLSGANVLTF	TGTGCCAGCTCACCGCCTAGTCTCTCTGGGGCCAACGTCCTGACTTTC
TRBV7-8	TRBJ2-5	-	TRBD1	CASSQIPGQGVDQYF	TGTGCCAGCAGCCAAATTCCGGGACAGGGGGTAGACCAGTACTTC
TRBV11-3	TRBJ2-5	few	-	CASSRGETQYF	TGTGCCAGCAGCCGAGGAGAGACCCAGTACTTC
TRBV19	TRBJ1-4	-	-	CASSISRGEKLFF	TGTGCCAGTAGTATTTCACGAGGGGAAAAACTGTTTTTT
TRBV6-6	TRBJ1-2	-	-	CASRATSRAGTF	TGTGCCAGCAGAGCCACCTCGAGGGCTGGCACCTTC
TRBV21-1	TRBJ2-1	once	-	CASSKTSGQHRYNEQFF	TGTGCCAGCAGCAAGACTAGCGGCCAACACCGCTACAATGAGCAGTTCTTC
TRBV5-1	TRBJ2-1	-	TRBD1	CASSLAPGQYLEQFF	TGCGCCAGCAGCTTGGCTCCGGGACAGTACCTAGAGCAGTTCTTC
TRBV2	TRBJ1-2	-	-	CASTVDSKSNYGYTF	TGTGCCAGCACCGTCGACTCGAAGTCTAACTATGGCTACACCTTC
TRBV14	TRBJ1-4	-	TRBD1	CASSQLQGAGEKLFF	TGTGCCAGCAGCCAGCTACAGGGGGCAGGGGAAAAACTGTTTTTT
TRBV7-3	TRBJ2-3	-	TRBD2	CASRLAGATDTQYF	TGTGCCAGCAGACTAGCGGGAGCAACGGATACGCAGTATTTT
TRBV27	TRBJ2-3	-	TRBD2	CASKPAGGPSGDTQYF	TGTGCCAGCAAACCTGCGGGAGGCCCAAGCGGAGATACGCAGTATTTT
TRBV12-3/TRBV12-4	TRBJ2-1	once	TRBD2	CASSPGLAYEQFF	TGTGCCAGCAGCCCTGGACTAGCCTATGAGCAGTTCTTC
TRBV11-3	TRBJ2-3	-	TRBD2	CASSLDSLLAGGIGDTQYF	TGTGCCAGCAGCTTAGATAGTTTACTAGCGGGAGGAATAGGAGATACGCAGTATTTT
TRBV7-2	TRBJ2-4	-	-	CASSRDWRNIQYF	TGTGCCAGCAGCCGAGACTGGAGGAACATTCAGTACTTC
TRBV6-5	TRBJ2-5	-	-	CASGRLVRETQYF	TGTGCCAGCGGCCGACTAGTCCGGGAGACCCAGTACTTC
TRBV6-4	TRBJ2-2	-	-	CASSALVSGELFF	TGTGCCAGCAGTGCCCTAGTTTCCGGGGAGCTGTTTTTT
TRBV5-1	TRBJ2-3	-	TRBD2	CASTRTSGTDTQYF	TGCGCCAGCACCAGGACTAGCGGCACAGATACGCAGTATTTT
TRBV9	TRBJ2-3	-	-	CASSPPGRRADTQYF	TGTGCCAGCAGCCCCCCGGGAAGGCGGGCAGATACGCAGTATTTT
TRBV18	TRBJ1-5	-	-	CASSLGPRQPQHF	TGTGCCAGCTCACTGGGCCCCCGACAGCCCCAGCATTTT
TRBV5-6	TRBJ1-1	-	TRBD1	CASSARTGMNTEAFF	TGTGCCAGCAGCGCTCGGACAGGGATGAACACTGAAGCTTTCTTT